The rows below give T cell receptor beta chains drawn from one sample of a study of blood T cell repertoires in COVID-19. Data came from immunoSEQ multiplex PCR; TCRdb stores just in-frame clones and leaves some out. The profile shows over 150,000 clones, roughly 76% of them singletons. Sequencing used peripheral blood. These receptor sequences come from a woman older than 75 with COVID-19, enrolled during active disease. Both conserved end residues are part of each CDR3. The order of the fields is J gene, D gene, V gene, clone size, CDR3 DNA, CDR3 protein. A D gene is named only where the DNA matches it firmly. For some rows the clone size is stated as once, few or many, or as a class when expanded; others skip it.

J gene: TRBJ1-1; D gene: TRBD1; V gene: TRBV7-8; clone size: -; CDR3 DNA: TGTGCCAGCAGCTTAGGGACAGGGGGCCTGAACACTGAAGCTTTCTTT; CDR3 protein: CASSLGTGGLNTEAFF
J gene: TRBJ1-5; D gene: -; V gene: TRBV19; clone size: once; CDR3 DNA: TGTGCCAGTACCCCCTTGGGGGGGAACAATCAGCCCCAGCATTTT; CDR3 protein: CASTPLGGNNQPQHF
J gene: TRBJ2-2; D gene: -; V gene: TRBV18; clone size: -; CDR3 DNA: TGTGCCAGCTCACCACGAGAGGGGGCGAACACCGGGGAGCTGTTTTTT; CDR3 protein: CASSPREGANTGELFF
J gene: TRBJ2-5; D gene: TRBD2; V gene: TRBV23-1; clone size: -; CDR3 DNA: TGCGCCAGCAGTCAACCCTCGGCCGGGACTACGGACCAAGAGACCCAGTACTTC; CDR3 protein: CASSQPSAGTTDQETQYF
J gene: TRBJ1-2; D gene: -; V gene: TRBV3-1/TRBV3-2; clone size: -; CDR3 DNA: TGTGCCAGCAGCCAAGATCTTAGGGGGGGGGCCTTCGGCTCTGGCTACACCTTC; CDR3 protein: CASSQDLRGGAFGSGYTF
J gene: TRBJ1-4; D gene: TRBD1; V gene: TRBV28; clone size: -; CDR3 DNA: TGTGCCAGCAGTTCCGATCGGACAGGGGGAAGTGAAAAACTGTTTTTT; CDR3 protein: CASSSDRTGGSEKLFF
J gene: TRBJ1-4; D gene: -; V gene: TRBV19; clone size: -; CDR3 DNA: TGTGCCAGTCTCCCAAGAGGGGGTGACAATGAAAAACTGTTTTTT; CDR3 protein: CASLPRGGDNEKLFF
J gene: TRBJ2-3; D gene: -; V gene: TRBV7-9; clone size: -; CDR3 DNA: TGTGCCAGCAGCTTAGGACTTTCCTCTAGCACAGATACGCAGTATTTT; CDR3 protein: CASSLGLSSSTDTQYF
J gene: TRBJ1-2; D gene: -; V gene: TRBV21-1; clone size: -; CDR3 DNA: TGTGCCAGCAGCAAAGCGGAAGGGGACTATGGCTACACCTTC; CDR3 protein: CASSKAEGDYGYTF
J gene: TRBJ1-1; D gene: -; V gene: TRBV7-2; clone size: -; CDR3 DNA: TGTGCCAGCAGCCGGGATGGGGTCGGAGCTTTCTTT; CDR3 protein: CASSRDGVGAFF
J gene: TRBJ2-1; D gene: TRBD1; V gene: TRBV19; clone size: -; CDR3 DNA: TGTGCCAGTAGTTGGACAGGGTCCTCCTACAATGAGCAGTTCTTC; CDR3 protein: CASSWTGSSYNEQFF
J gene: TRBJ2-7; D gene: TRBD2; V gene: TRBV11-2; clone size: few; CDR3 DNA: TGTGCCAGCAGCTTAGTGAGGACTAGCGGGAGCTACGAGCAGTACTTC; CDR3 protein: CASSLVRTSGSYEQYF
J gene: TRBJ2-2; D gene: -; V gene: TRBV19; clone size: few; CDR3 DNA: TGTGCCAGTAGTATAGGCCCGGGCACCGGGGAGCTGTTTTTT; CDR3 protein: CASSIGPGTGELFF
J gene: TRBJ2-3; D gene: -; V gene: TRBV28; clone size: -; CDR3 DNA: TGTGCCAGCAGTCCCCTGGGGCCCACAGATACGCAGTATTTT; CDR3 protein: CASSPLGPTDTQYF
J gene: TRBJ2-7; D gene: TRBD1; V gene: TRBV9; clone size: -; CDR3 DNA: TGTGCCAGCAGCGTGGGCAGGGGGCGCTTGTACGAGCAGTACTTC; CDR3 protein: CASSVGRGRLYEQYF